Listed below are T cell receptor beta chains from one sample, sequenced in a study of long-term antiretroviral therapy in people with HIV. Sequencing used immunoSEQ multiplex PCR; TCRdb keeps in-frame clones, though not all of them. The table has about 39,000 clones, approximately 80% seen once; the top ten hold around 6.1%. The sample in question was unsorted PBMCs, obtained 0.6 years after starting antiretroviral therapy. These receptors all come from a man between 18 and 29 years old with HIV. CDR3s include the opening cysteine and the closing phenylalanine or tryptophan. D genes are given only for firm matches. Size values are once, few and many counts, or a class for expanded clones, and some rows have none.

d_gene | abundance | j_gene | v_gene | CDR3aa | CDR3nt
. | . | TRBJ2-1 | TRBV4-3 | CASSQGRTYGNEQFF | TGCGCCAGCAGCCAAGGCCGGACCTACGGGAATGAGCAGTTCTTC
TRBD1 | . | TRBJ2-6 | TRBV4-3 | CASSQERQGRGSGANVLTF | TGCGCCAGCAGCCAAGAGAGACAGGGAAGAGGTTCTGGGGCCAACGTCCTGACTTTC
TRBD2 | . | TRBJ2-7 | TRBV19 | CASSPHGGYEQYF | TGTGCCAGTAGTCCTCACGGGGGGTACGAGCAGTACTTC
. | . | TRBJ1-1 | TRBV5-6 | CASSLSSWTEAFF | TGTGCCAGCAGCTTGTCAAGCTGGACTGAAGCTTTCTTT
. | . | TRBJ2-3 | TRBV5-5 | CASSSEGGGGDTQYF | TGTGCCAGCAGCTCGGAGGGCGGAGGCGGGGATACGCAGTATTTT
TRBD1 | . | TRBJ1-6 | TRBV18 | CASSIGTARNSPLHF | TGTGCCAGCTCAATAGGGACAGCACGAAATTCACCCCTCCACTTT
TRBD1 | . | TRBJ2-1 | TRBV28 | CASKPPGTGRVHEQFF | TGTGCCAGCAAACCACCCGGGACAGGAAGGGTCCATGAGCAGTTCTTC
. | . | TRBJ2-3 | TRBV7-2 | CASSLGARAQDTQYF | TGTGCCAGCAGCTTAGGTGCGCGCGCCCAGGATACGCAGTATTTT
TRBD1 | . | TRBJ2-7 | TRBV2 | CASIPGTGGVREYF | TGTGCCAGCATTCCCGGGACAGGGGGCGTTCGGGAGTACTTC
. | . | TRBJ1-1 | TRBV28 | CASSLPKNTEAFF | TGTGCCAGCAGTTTACCCAAGAACACTGAAGCTTTCTTT
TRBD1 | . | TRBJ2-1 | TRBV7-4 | CASSDRQGHEQFF | TGTGCCAGCAGCGATAGACAGGGTCATGAGCAGTTCTTC
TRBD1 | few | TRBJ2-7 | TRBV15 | CATSRGGTGGYEQYF | TGTGCCACCAGCAGAGGTGGGACAGGGGGCTACGAGCAGTACTTC
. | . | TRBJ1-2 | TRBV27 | CASSRDRWDGYTF | TGTGCCAGCAGTCGCGACAGGTGGGACGGCTACACCTTC
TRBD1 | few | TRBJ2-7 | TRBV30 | CAWGQEDYEQYF | TGTGCCTGGGGACAGGAGGACTACGAGCAGTACTTC
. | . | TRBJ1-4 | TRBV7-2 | CASSLDRSEKLFF | TGTGCCAGCAGCTTAGATAGAAGTGAAAAACTGTTTTTT
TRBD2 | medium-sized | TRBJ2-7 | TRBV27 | CASSSLAGGPPSEQYF | TGTGCCAGCAGTTCATTAGCGGGAGGGCCTCCCTCCGAGCAGTACTTC
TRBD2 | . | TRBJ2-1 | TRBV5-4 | CASSPGLAGGLTNEQFF | TGTGCCAGCAGCCCCGGACTAGCGGGAGGCCTCACCAATGAGCAGTTCTTC
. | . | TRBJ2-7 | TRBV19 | CASSMASTADEQYF | TGTGCCAGTAGTATGGCTAGCACTGCGGACGAGCAGTACTTC
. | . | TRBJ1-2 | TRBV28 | CASSQPGGYGYTF | TGTGCCAGCAGTCAGCCAGGAGGCTATGGCTACACCTTC
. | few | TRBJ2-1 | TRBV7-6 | CASSLGLYNEQFF | TGTGCCAGCAGCCTGGGACTGTACAATGAGCAGTTCTTC
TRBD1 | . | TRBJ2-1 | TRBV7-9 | CASSRPGQFYNEQFF | TGTGCCAGCAGCCGACCGGGACAGTTTTACAATGAGCAGTTCTTC
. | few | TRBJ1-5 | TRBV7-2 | CASSSALGDQPQHF | TGTGCCAGCAGCTCCGCTTTGGGAGATCAGCCCCAGCATTTT
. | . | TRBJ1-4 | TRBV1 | CTRKYRVNEKLFF | TGCACCAGAAAATACAGGGTTAATGAAAAACTGTTTTTT
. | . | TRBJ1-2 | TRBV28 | CASSLPAPGGWGYTF | TGTGCCAGCAGCCTACCTGCACCCGGGGGCTGGGGCTACACCTTC
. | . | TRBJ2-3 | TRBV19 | CASSILNSANLDTQYF | TGTGCCAGTAGTATTCTTAACTCGGCGAATCTAGATACGCAGTATTTT
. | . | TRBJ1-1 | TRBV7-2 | CASSLQALNTEAFF | TGTGCCAGCAGCTTACAGGCCCTGAACACTGAAGCTTTCTTT
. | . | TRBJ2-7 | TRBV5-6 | CASSLEGGDEQYF | TGTGCCAGCAGCTTGGAGGGGGGCGACGAGCAGTACTTC
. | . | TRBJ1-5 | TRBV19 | CASRPSGPINQPQHF | TGTGCCAGCCGACCCTCGGGGCCAATAAATCAGCCCCAGCATTTT
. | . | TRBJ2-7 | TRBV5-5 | CASSLAYEQYF | TGTGCCAGCAGCCTGGCCTACGAGCAGTACTTC
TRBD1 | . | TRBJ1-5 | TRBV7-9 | CASSWGQGLIGGQPQHF | TGTGCCAGCAGCTGGGGACAGGGCCTTATAGGGGGACAGCCCCAGCATTTT
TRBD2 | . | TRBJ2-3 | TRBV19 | CASSLSGYTDTQYF | TGTGCCAGTAGTCTTAGCGGGTACACAGATACGCAGTATTTT
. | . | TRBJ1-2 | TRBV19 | CATWGIGVPNYGYTF | TGTGCCACCTGGGGCATTGGCGTTCCCAACTATGGCTACACCTTC
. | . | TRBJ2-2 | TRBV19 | CASSIVTMGTGELFF | TGTGCCAGTAGTATAGTAACTATGGGCACCGGGGAGCTGTTTTTT
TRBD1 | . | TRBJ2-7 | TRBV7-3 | CASSLQGAREQYF | TGTGCCAGCAGCTTGCAGGGGGCGCGAGAGCAGTACTTC
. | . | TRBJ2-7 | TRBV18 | CASSPSSGTLYEQYF | TGTGCCAGCTCACCATCGAGCGGGACACTCTACGAGCAGTACTTC